Following are 2 T cell receptor delta chains from one sample sequenced in a study of gamma-delta chains in newborns, infants, children. TCRdb ran CATT on the reads. This sample has a few thousand delta-chain clones, with 5.2% found just once. Input material: blood. These receptors were obtained from a child who was a newborn, infant or young child, either healthy, febrile or measles-vaccinated (not recorded which).

As for this clone: One base away lies a much larger clone, so this may be a sequencing read error. The same CDR3 also results from other DNA sequences found in this sample. The chain combines TRDV2 with TRDJ2; 12 nucleotides agree with TRDD3. The germline V gene has CDR1 GEAIGNYY and CDR2 EKD. There are 15 residues in the CDR3. The CDR3 loop reads CACDILGDTTAQLFF. Written as DNA, the CDR3 is TGTGCCTGTGACATACTGGGGGATACCACAGCACAGCTCTTCTTT.

This clone was counted a few times. A single base separates this from a much larger clone, so it may be a read error. The chain carries TRDV2 and TRDJ1, with 8 bases matching TRDD3. The CDR3 is 23 residues long. Germline V lookup: CDR1 GEAIGNYY, CDR2 EKD. Unmatched junction bases numbered 26, after V lost 0 bases and J lost 0 bases. CDR3 sequence: CACDTTFGIHGTGGPKYTDKLIF. The CDR3 DNA follows: TGTGCCTGTGACACCACGTTTGGGATCCACGGGACTGGGGGTCCAAAGTACACCGATAAACTCATCTTT.